One and the same sample provided the 27 T cell receptor beta chains below, sequenced in a study of PD-1 blockade in classical Hodgkin lymphoma. Time point of the sample: cycle 4 day 1 (C4D1), after less than 7 weeks of nivolumab. Every single patient, without exception, relapsed after autologous stem cell transplantation, and brentuximab vedotin exposure varied. Produced via immunoSEQ multiplex PCR; TCRdb's table is partial and in-frame only. The table records 85,000 to 90,000 clones, 90% of them present only once. This material consisted of peripheral blood mononuclear cells (PBMCs), taken before the fourth cycle of nivolumab. All receptors come from a human donor with classical Hodgkin lymphoma.

This chain connects TRBV7-9 to TRBJ1-2; D is unclear. This CDR3 has 13 amino acids. V lost 2 bases and J 4 bases, leaving 8 bases between the germline ends. Germline loops: CDR1 SEHNR, CDR2 FQNEAQ (reference sequence). The CDR3, as DNA: TGTGCCAGCAGCTTAATCCTCGGCTATGGCTACACCTTC. Its protein is CASSLILGYGYTF.

The chain couples TRBV27 to TRBJ2-7; maybe TRBD1 (6 bases). The CDR3 extends over 17 amino acids. V shed 5 bases and J shed 3 bases, with 23 bases lying between them. Germline V lookup: CDR1 MNHEY, CDR2 SMNVEV (reference sequence). For the CDR3, the DNA is TGTGCCAGCAGTCCCATATCTTGGACAGTGACGCGCTACGAGCAGTACTTC. It codes for CASSPISWTVTRYEQYF.

Turning to this clone: The sample has other DNA sequences that encode this CDR3 too. This rearrangement joins TRBV18 to TRBJ1-1; D not certain. Germline-derived CDR1 and CDR2 are KGHSH and LQKENI. V was trimmed by 3 bases and J by 1 base, leaving 6 bases between them. The CDR3 runs 13 residues. In DNA, the CDR3 is TGTGCCAGCTCACCCGGAGGGAACACTGAAGCTTTCTTT. It specifies CASSPGGNTEAFF.

The rearrangement uses TRBV6-5 and TRBJ2-2; D possibly corresponds to TRBD2 (6 bases). Trimming pared 6 bases from V and 2 bases from J, leaving 13 bases between. The CDR3 extends over 15 amino acids. The germline CDR1 and CDR2 sequences are MNHEY and SVGAGI. CDR3 nucleotides: TGTGCCAGCAGCCCTTGGGGACTTAACACCGGGGAGCTGTTTTTT. This gives the protein CASSPWGLNTGELFF.

This chain connects TRBV7-9 to TRBJ2-7, with a tentative D call TRBD2 (5 bases). Trimming pared 1 base from V and 6 bases from J, leaving 7 bases between. Germline V gene sequence: CDR1 SEHNR, CDR2 FQNEAQ (reference sequence). This CDR3 contains 12 residues. CDR3 bases: TGTGCCAGCAGCTTAGGACTATTCGAGCAGTACTTC. Protein: CASSLGLFEQYF.

This chain links TRBV7-2 with TRBJ1-1; maybe TRBD1 (5 bases). CDR1 and CDR2 from the germline V gene are SGHTA and FQGNSA. Trimming removed 6 bases at V and 4 bases at J, with 18 bases between. The CDR3 runs 15 residues. CDR3 loop: CASRSPIGEGTEAFF. CDR3 nucleotides: TGTGCCAGCAGATCCCCTATAGGGGAGGGCACTGAAGCTTTCTTT.

The CDR3 sequence: CASRREDGEQFF. The DNA of the CDR3 is TGTGCCAGCCGAAGAGAGGATGGTGAGCAGTTCTTC. The chain links TRBV6-5 to TRBJ2-1; D ambiguous. Trimming took off 8 bases at V and 9 bases at J, with 14 bases between the two ends. CDR1 is MNHEY, CDR2 SVGAGI, per germline. The CDR3 consists of 12 residues.

The chain combines TRBV6-6 with TRBJ2-7; TRBD2 matches 7 bases. CDR1 and CDR2 (germline): MNHNY, SVGAGI (reference sequence). The CDR3 consists of 13 residues. V lost 1 base, J lost 6 bases, and 3 bases stayed unmatched. The CDR3 sequence: CASSYWGGSEQYF. The CDR3 nucleotides are TGTGCCAGCAGTTACTGGGGGGGTAGCGAGCAGTACTTC.

V and J are TRBV5-1 and TRBJ2-6; no definite D call. Germline V gene lookup returns CDR1 SGHRS and CDR2 YFSETQ. The CDR3 sequence is 16 residues long. V gave up 1 base and J gave up 2 bases, with 10 bases separating them. In DNA form, the CDR3 reads TGCGCCAGCAGCTTGCCCGAGGTCGCTGGGGCCAACGTCCTGACTTTC. Translating it yields CASSLPEVAGANVLTF.

V and J are TRBV10-3 and TRBJ1-2; D may be TRBD1 (5 bases). Per germline, CDR1 ENHRY and CDR2 SYGVKD. V gave up 5 bases and J gave up 4 bases, with 26 bases separating them. The CDR3 is 18 residues long. The CDR3 loop reads CAISFSISGGVEGYGYTF. The CDR3 nucleotides are TGTGCCATCAGTTTCTCAATTAGCGGAGGGGTAGAGGGCTATGGCTACACCTTC.

This chain connects TRBV19 to TRBJ2-3; perhaps D is TRBD1 or TRBD2 (5 bases each). CDR1 and CDR2 from the germline V gene are LNHDA and SQIVND (reference sequence). The CDR3 length is 14 residues. V was clipped by 9 bases and J by 6 bases, with 19 bases between them. The CDR3: CASPISVGVDTQYF. CDR3 DNA: TGTGCCAGCCCAATAAGCGTGGGGGTTGATACGCAGTATTTT.

V gene TRBV9 combines with J gene TRBJ1-1; a possible D gene is TRBD1 (6 bases). The ends were cut back, 4 bases at V and 5 bases at J, with 24 bases in the middle. Germline V gives CDR1 SGDLS, CDR2 YYNGEE. The CDR3 loop spans 17 amino acids. The CDR3 sequence is CASSLNQGMGWGTEAFF. The CDR3 nucleotides are TGTGCCAGCAGCCTGAACCAGGGGATGGGTTGGGGTACTGAAGCTTTCTTT.

The chain employs TRBV6-1 and TRBJ1-1, with no clear D. CDR1 is MNHNS and CDR2 is SASEGT in the germline V gene. The V end lost 2 bases, the J end lost 3 bases, and 16 bases lay between the germline ends. The CDR3 contains 16 residues. Written as DNA, the CDR3 is TGTGCCAGCAGTGAATGGTTAGAAGATATGTACACTGAAGCTTTCTTT. It codes for CASSEWLEDMYTEAFF.

V gene TRBV18 combines with J gene TRBJ1-4, with no clear D. The germline gives CDR1 KGHSH, CDR2 LQKENI. Trimming took 1 base from V and 7 from J, leaving 10 bases between them. The CDR3 has 14 residues. For the CDR3, the DNA is TGTGCCAGCTCACCACAGTTGTCCGGTGAAAAACTGTTTTTT. Protein sequence: CASSPQLSGEKLFF.

V gene TRBV19 combines with J gene TRBJ2-2, with 7 bases fitting TRBD1. The V segment lost 5 bases and the J segment 2 bases; nucleotides outside the gene matches: 5. There are 15 residues in the CDR3. The germline gives CDR1 LNHDA, CDR2 SQIVND (reference sequence). The CDR3 bases are TGTGCCAGTAGTCCGGGGACAGTTAACACCGGGGAGCTGTTTTTT. Protein: CASSPGTVNTGELFF.

This chain links TRBV4-2 with TRBJ2-3; 7 bases are shared with TRBD2. Germline V gene sequence: CDR1 LGHNA, CDR2 YNFKEQ. The CDR3 totals 17 residues. V dropped 3 bases and J dropped 7; count of bases not matched to a gene: 16. The CDR3 protein is CASSHDIANGLGYTQYF. The DNA for the CDR3 is TGTGCCAGCAGCCATGACATAGCCAACGGACTAGGGTATACGCAGTATTTT.

J is TRBJ2-1 and V is TRBV10-3; 9 positions agree with TRBD1. CDR1 is ENHRY and CDR2 is SYGVKD in the germline V gene. Trimming at V came to 0 bases and at J to 7 bases, leaving 10 bases not matched to a gene. The CDR3 runs 17 residues. The CDR3 is CAISESRSGQGVNEQFF. For the CDR3, the DNA is TGTGCCATCAGTGAGTCGCGGTCGGGACAGGGAGTGAATGAGCAGTTCTTC.

This chain uses TRBV30 with TRBJ2-2, with D uncertain. The length of the CDR3 is 13 residues. The germline gives CDR1 GTSNPN, CDR2 SVGIG (reference sequence). Trimming cost V 0 bases and J 7 bases, with 9 bases left between them. This chain's CDR3 is CAWSVHAGGELFF. In DNA, the CDR3 is TGTGCCTGGAGTGTACATGCTGGCGGGGAGCTGTTTTTT.

The chain is built from TRBV9 and TRBJ2-2; 10 bases are a match to TRBD1. The V segment lost 2 bases and the J segment 3 bases; nucleotides outside the gene matches: 4. Germline assignment: CDR1 SGDLS and CDR2 YYNGEE. This CDR3 has 16 amino acids. As DNA, the CDR3 is TGTGCCAGCAGCGTGACAGGGGGCGCGGACACCGGGGAGCTGTTTTTT. Its translation: CASSVTGGADTGELFF. Complete variable domain (other parts from reference TRBV9 and TRBJ2-2): DSGVTQTPKHLITATGQRVTLRCSPRSGDLSVYWYQQSLDQGLQFLIQYYNGEERAKGNILERFSAQQFPDLHSELNLSSLELGDSALYFCASSVTGGADTGELFFGEGSRLTVL.

The chain uses TRBV7-8 and TRBJ2-5; D uncertain. The V end lost 1 base, the J end lost 1 base, and 16 bases lay between the germline ends. CDR3 length: 17 amino acids. The germline V gene encodes CDR1 SGHVS and CDR2 FQNEAQ. This CDR3 reads CASSLGHPGLRQETQYF. The CDR3 DNA is TGTGCCAGCAGCTTAGGACATCCGGGTCTTCGCCAAGAGACCCAGTACTTC.

This clone has only a few counts. V and J are TRBV10-2 and TRBJ2-7; TRBD1 aligns across 9 bases. CDR1 is WSHSY and CDR2 is SAAADI in the germline V gene. CDR3 length equals 14 residues. After removal of 6 bases from V and 2 bases from J, the junction contained 5 bases not matched to a gene. This chain's CDR3 is CASRSQGAAYEQYF. Written as DNA, the CDR3 is TGCGCCAGCAGGTCACAGGGGGCTGCCTACGAGCAGTACTTC.

This clone was seen once. The rearrangement joins TRBV11-3 to TRBJ2-2; 9 bases line up with TRBD2. The germline gives CDR1 SGHNT, CDR2 YENEEA. The CDR3 is 16 residues long. Trimming took 1 base from V and 3 from J; bases not matched to a gene: 3. The chain's CDR3 is CASSLVAGGHTGELFF. CDR3 DNA sequence: TGTGCCAGCAGCTTAGTTGCGGGGGGGCACACCGGGGAGCTGTTTTTT.

This chain links TRBV29-1 with TRBJ2-3, with D uncertain. The germline V and J ends were trimmed by 6 bases and 2 bases, with 9 bases remaining between them. This CDR3 contains 12 residues. The V gene's germline CDR1 is SQVTM and CDR2 ANQGSEA. CDR3 nucleotides: TGCAGCGTCGTTTCTATCACAGATACGCAGTATTTT. Amino acid sequence: CSVVSITDTQYF.

The genes are TRBV5-6 and TRBJ1-4; D possibly corresponds to TRBD1 (6 bases). This CDR3 spans 17 amino acids. Germline V gene data show CDR1 as SGHDT and CDR2 as YYEEEE. V lost 1 base and J 8 bases, leaving 21 bases between the germline ends. The CDR3, as DNA: TGTGCCAGCAGCTTGTTGGTGGCAGGGGCCGGATACGAAAAACTGTTTTTT. Translation: CASSLLVAGAGYEKLFF.

V is TRBV7-2 and J is TRBJ2-3; 7 bases agree with TRBD2. Germline V gene lookup returns CDR1 SGHTA and CDR2 FQGNSA. The CDR3 spans 13 residues. V dropped 5 bases and J dropped 9; count of bases not matched to a gene: 8. CDR3 sequence (DNA): TGTGCCAGCAGCCCCGAGGGGCGGGGGACGCAGTATTTT. Residues: CASSPEGRGTQYF.

This chain uses TRBV19 with TRBJ1-1; D unclear. The V end was cut by 0 bases, the J end by 2 bases, with 7 bases between. Germline V gene lookup returns CDR1 LNHDA and CDR2 SQIVND (reference sequence). The CDR3 loop spans 14 amino acids. The CDR3 loop reads CASSIDRINTEAFF. CDR3 in DNA: TGTGCCAGTAGTATAGATCGGATAAACACTGAAGCTTTCTTT.

CDR3 in DNA: TGCGCCAGCAGTACGACATCGAGCACAGATACGCAGTATTTT. Amino acid sequence: CASSTTSSTDTQYF. V and J are TRBV10-2 and TRBJ2-3; unclear D gene. Germline V CDR1 and CDR2: WSHSY, SAAADI. V was clipped by 5 bases and J by 0 bases, with 9 bases between them. The CDR3 length is 14 residues.